A selection of T cell receptor beta chains follows, all from one sample in a study of cytomegalovirus exposure and HLA in healthy donors. Method: immunoSEQ multiplex PCR; TCRdb's copy keeps in-frame clones and lacks some. The sample records 220,000 or so clones, roughly 70% being singletons. The sample was PBMCs. These receptors were obtained from a woman aged 25 to 45 in good health and CMV-seronegative. Both conserved end residues are part of each CDR3. A D gene is named only where the DNA matches it firmly. Clone sizes are given selectively: once, few, many, or a class where the clone is expanded.

d_call	v_call	j_call	clone_size	cdr3_nt	cdr3_aa
TRBD2	TRBV5-8	TRBJ2-1	-	TGTGCCAGCAGCATCGCCCAGATGGCGGGAGTCACGAATGAGCAGTTCTTC	CASSIAQMAGVTNEQFF
TRBD1	TRBV5-8	TRBJ1-1	-	TGTGCCAGCAGGAGGGACAGGGTGAACACTGAAGCTTTCTTT	CASRRDRVNTEAFF
-	TRBV5-6	TRBJ2-7	-	TGTGCCAGCAGCCCGCGACGTTTTCCGGGAGTAAACGAGCAGTACTTC	CASSPRRFPGVNEQYF
TRBD1	TRBV30	TRBJ1-6	-	TGTGCCTGGAGTTCGACCCAAGGGGGCGGATCACCCCTCCACTTT	CAWSSTQGGGSPLHF
-	TRBV27	TRBJ2-3	few	TGTGCCAGCCGCAATACCCCTGCCGGTACGCAGTATTTT	CASRNTPAGTQYF
TRBD1	TRBV29-1	TRBJ2-7	-	TGCAGCGTTGGACCACGACAGGGGGCTTACGAGCAGTACTTC	CSVGPRQGAYEQYF
-	TRBV2	TRBJ1-5	-	TGTGCCAGCAGCCCCGCAGGGGCAAGTTTGTCCCAGCATTTT	CASSPAGASLSQHF
-	TRBV30	TRBJ1-5	-	TGTGCCTGGGCCCCAGGGTTGGATCAGCCCCAGCATTTT	CAWAPGLDQPQHF
TRBD2	TRBV7-6	TRBJ2-3	once	TGTGCCAGCAGCTTGTATAGCGGGGGTCCAGGGGCAGATACGCAGTATTTT	CASSLYSGGPGADTQYF
TRBD1	TRBV19	TRBJ1-5	-	TGTGCCAGTAGGCTTAATACAGGGGGCGGGGATCAGCCCCAGCATTTT	CASRLNTGGGDQPQHF
TRBD2	TRBV11-3	TRBJ2-3	few	TGTGCCAGCACCCTAGCGGGGGGCCAATATACGCAGTATTTT	CASTLAGGQYTQYF
TRBD1	TRBV5-4	TRBJ1-6	-	TGTGCCAGCAGCTTAACGGTGGGACAGGGAGGATCACCCCTCCACTTT	CASSLTVGQGGSPLHF
-	TRBV12-2	TRBJ2-3	few	TGTGCAAGTCGCTTAGAGTTTAGCGGGGGGGCCGGAGATACGCAGTATTTT	CASRLEFSGGAGDTQYF
-	TRBV27	TRBJ1-6	-	TGTGCCAGCAGTTTATCAGCGGTTCAGGATAATTCACCCCTCCACTTT	CASSLSAVQDNSPLHF
-	TRBV15	TRBJ2-5	few	TGTGCCACCAGCAGAGGGCAGGCGGAGACCCAGTACTTC	CATSRGQAETQYF
TRBD2	TRBV4-1	TRBJ2-7	-	TGCGCCAGCAGCCAAGGGTGGCGGGGGGGCTACGAGCAGTACTTC	CASSQGWRGGYEQYF
TRBD1	TRBV28	TRBJ1-4	-	TGTGCCAGCAGCTCCCCTATGTCAGGGACAGGGGAAAAACTGTTTTTT	CASSSPMSGTGEKLFF
-	TRBV18	TRBJ2-7	-	TGTGCCAGCTCACCAGGACTCTCCTACGAGCAGTACTTC	CASSPGLSYEQYF
TRBD2	TRBV6-4	TRBJ2-3	-	TGTGCCAGCAGTAGCGGGGGGGGCACAGATACGCAGTATTTT	CASSSGGGTDTQYF
TRBD1	TRBV7-9	TRBJ2-7	-	TGTGCCAGCAGCCCCGGGACAGGGGAGTACTTC	CASSPGTGEYF
-	TRBV5-1	TRBJ2-7	-	TGCGCCAGCAGCTTAACGAGAGACTACGAGCAGTACTTC	CASSLTRDYEQYF
-	TRBV11-2	TRBJ1-1	-	TGTGCCAGCAGCCGCTTAGGAACAGGGTTGAACACTGAAGCTTTCTTT	CASSRLGTGLNTEAFF
TRBD1	TRBV2	TRBJ2-7	-	TGTGCCAGCAGAGCCGGACAGGCAAGCTCCTACGAGCAGTACTTC	CASRAGQASSYEQYF
TRBD1	TRBV6-5	TRBJ1-2	-	TGTGCCAGCAGTTATGTGGGACAGGCCTATGGCTACACCTTC	CASSYVGQAYGYTF
-	TRBV12-5	TRBJ2-3	-	TGTGCTAGTGGTTTCTCCGGCACAGATACGCAGTATTTT	CASGFSGTDTQYF
TRBD2	TRBV11-2	TRBJ2-1	-	TGTGCCAGCAGGCGGACTAGCGGACGTAATAATGAGCAGTTCTTC	CASRRTSGRNNEQFF
-	TRBV2	TRBJ2-3	-	TGTGCCAGCAGAGCGGGCCCTACAACAGATACGCAGTATTTT	CASRAGPTTDTQYF
TRBD1	TRBV11-3	TRBJ2-5	few	TGTGCCAGCAGCTTGGACAGGTCTACAGAGACCCAGTACTTC	CASSLDRSTETQYF
-	TRBV28	TRBJ1-2	-	TGTGCCAGCAGGACAGACTCCGGTGGTTACACCTTC	CASRTDSGGYTF
TRBD1	TRBV6-1	TRBJ1-2	-	TGTGCCAGCAGACTCCTATCGACAGGGAACTATGGCTACACCTTC	CASRLLSTGNYGYTF
-	TRBV9	TRBJ1-4	-	TGTGCCAGCAGCGTAGACGGCAGGCCTATAGGTACTGAAAAACTGTTTTTT	CASSVDGRPIGTEKLFF
TRBD2	TRBV11-2	TRBJ2-1	-	TGTGCCAGCAGTCCAACTAGCGGGGCCATCAATGAGCAGTTCTTC	CASSPTSGAINEQFF
TRBD1	TRBV11-3	TRBJ1-2	few	TGTGCCAGCAGCACAGGACAGGGGGCCTTAAATGGCTACACCTTC	CASSTGQGALNGYTF
-	TRBV11-3	TRBJ1-5	few	TGTGCCAGCAGCTTAAGGGGCCCGGGCAATCAGCCCCAGCATTTT	CASSLRGPGNQPQHF